This TCR beta chain was retrieved from a study of vaccination and CD4 T cells after COVID-19. Study information: Subjects got two shots of BNT162b2 or mRNA-1273 vaccine. Study-level results: Among those convalescent, a median roughly 89% of reactive clones emerged solely post-vaccination.

An Oncomine TCR Beta short-read assay was used to sequence the DNA from cultured CD4+ T cells. TCRdb re-analysed the PCR reads in MiXCR, keeping a single row per CDR3 protein. The top ten hold 25% to 40% of the sample, which has some 8,600 distinct CDR3 sequences, about three quarters seen once. Trimming took off 1 base at V and 0 bases at J, with 13 bases between the two ends. The CDR3 totals 16 residues. The germline gives CDR1 SGHDN, CDR2 FVKESK. Of note for this clonotype: What it recognizes is unknown.

The treatment here: roughly 10-day PBMC culture with coronavirus spike peptide pools or control peptides (ViraFEST assay). A half-volume replacement of the medium with fresh IL-2 medium was performed on days 3 and 7. The sequence came from a human donor who had recovered from COVID-19. This chain joins TRBV14 and TRBJ2-7; D gene ambiguous. Material: CD4+ T cells from blood, cultured in vitro. In nucleotides, the CDR3 is TGTGCCAGCAGCCAAGTAATCCGCGGAAACTCCTACGAGCAGTACTTC. Its protein product is CASSQVIRGNSYEQYF. The full variable domain, its missing parts supplied by reference TRBV14 and TRBJ2-7, is EAGVTQFPSHSVIEKGQTVTLRCDPISGHDNLYWYRRVMGKEIKFLLHFVKESKQDESGMPNNRFLAERTGGTYSTLKVQPAELEDSGVYFCASSQVIRGNSYEQYFGPGTRLTVT.